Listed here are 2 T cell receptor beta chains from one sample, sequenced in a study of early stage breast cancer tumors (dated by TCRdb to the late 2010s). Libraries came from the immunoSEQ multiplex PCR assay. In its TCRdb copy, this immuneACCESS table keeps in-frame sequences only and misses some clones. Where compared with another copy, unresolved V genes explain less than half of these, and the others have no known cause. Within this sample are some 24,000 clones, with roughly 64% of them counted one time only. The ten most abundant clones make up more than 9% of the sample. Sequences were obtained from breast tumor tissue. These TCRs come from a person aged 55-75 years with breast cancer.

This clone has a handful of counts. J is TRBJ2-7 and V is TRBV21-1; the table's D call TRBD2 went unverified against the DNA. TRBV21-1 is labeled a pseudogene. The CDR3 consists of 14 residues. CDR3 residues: CASSKLVSSYEQYF. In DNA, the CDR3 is TGTGCCAGCAGCAAGTTGGTTAGCTCTTACGAGCAGTACTTC.

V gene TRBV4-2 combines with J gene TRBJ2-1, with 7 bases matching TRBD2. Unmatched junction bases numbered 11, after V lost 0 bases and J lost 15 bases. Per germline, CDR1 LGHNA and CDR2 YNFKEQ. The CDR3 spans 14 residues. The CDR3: CASSQDYERGPRFF. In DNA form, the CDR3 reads TGTGCCAGCAGCCAAGATTACGAGCGGGGCCCGAGGTTCTTC.